The T cell receptor (beta chain) described here comes from a study of CD8 T cells in ankylosing spondylitis. As for this clonotype: Its antigen remains unknown.

Using quantitative 5'-RACE with molecular barcodes, the authors made TCR beta libraries. Using its own MiXCR run on the 5' RACE reads, TCRdb lists one record per CDR3 protein. The profile shows 200,000 to 250,000 distinct CDR3 sequences, roughly a third of them singletons. Findings of the study overall: Disease-linked clones reportedly concentrated significantly in matched ankylosing spondylitis synovial fluid. Disease-linked clones were CD8+ and relatively rare in peripheral blood.

The length of the CDR3 is 16 residues. Germline assignment: CDR1 ENHRY and CDR2 SYGVKD. The junction had 10 bases not matched to a gene; V was cut back by 3 bases and J by 5 bases. The origin of this receptor is a male donor with ankylosing spondylitis or in good health (not recorded which). The chain carries TRBV10-3 and TRBJ2-5, with 9 bases identical to TRBD2. The sample comprised blood, either unsorted or a sorted T cell fraction (not recorded which). As DNA, the CDR3 is TGTGCCATCAGTGATCTAGCGGGGAACCAGGCGGAGACCCAGTACTTC. Translating gives CAISDLAGNQAETQYF.